This T cell receptor beta chain was sequenced in a study of blood T cell repertoires in COVID-19. Study-level background: The analysed material was cDNA or gDNA that came from T cells, B-cell-depleted T cells, or PBMCs.

Generated by immunoSEQ multiplex PCR, the TCRdb table keeps only in-frame clones and is missing some. The sample yields around 150,000 clones, 70% to 90% seen once. Germline loops: CDR1 SEHNR, CDR2 FQNEAQ (reference sequence). This CDR3 region has 13 residues. Trimming took off 5 bases at V and 4 bases at J, with 11 bases between the two ends. Each recovered donor of Cohort 3 presented with two negative PCRs, clearance, or symptom resolution. The sequenced sample consisted of PBMCs or T cells enriched from blood (not recorded which). This sequence joins TRBV7-9 and TRBJ1-1, with D tentatively TRBD1 (5 bases). The receptor's source is a man aged 40-55 years who had recovered from COVID-19. CDR3: CASSPDRSTEAFF. CDR3 nucleotide sequence: TGTGCCAGCAGCCCTGACAGAAGCACTGAAGCTTTCTTT.